This TCR beta chain was sequenced for a study of patients and donors after allogeneic stem cell transplantation. Each CDR3 protein gets one entry after TCRdb re-called the RT-PCR reads with MiXCR. The data contain 85,000 to 90,000 distinct CDR3 sequences, under 50% of them seen just once; the ten biggest clones take up more than 55%. This CDR3 has 17 amino acids. CDR1 is SGDLS and CDR2 is YYNGEE in the germline V gene. V was clipped by 4 bases and J by 6 bases, with 22 bases between them. The specimen was blood, either unsorted or a sorted T cell fraction (not recorded which). V is TRBV9 and J is TRBJ2-2, with D possibly TRBD2 on 5 matching bases. The sequence derives from a human donor who was either an allogeneic HSCT recipient or a stem cell or donor lymphocyte infusion donor (not recorded which). It is not recorded whose cells these are; they may come from a transplant donor. Here the CDR3 DNA reads TGTGCCAGCAGCACCAGTGTGGGAGAATGGAGTCCCGGGGAGCTGTTTTTT. Translation gives CASSTSVGEWSPGELFF.